The sequence of this T cell receptor (beta chain) was determined in a study of blood T cell repertoires in COVID-19. For the study at large: Samples came from the United States, Italy and Spain, spanning acute and convalescent COVID-19. PBMCs, B-cell-depleted T cells, or T cells were the source of the cDNA or gDNA that made up the material.

As originally analysed: Quantification of nucleated cells was approximated via reference gene primer amplification. Data came from immunoSEQ multiplex PCR; TCRdb stores just in-frame clones and leaves some out. Clone size and V and J calls were adopted from that table, with D and trimming inferred from the DNA. The sample shows a few hundred thousand clones, about 86% of them seen only once. Participants had their cohort set by participant-reported clinical history. The germline V gene has CDR1 LNHDA and CDR2 SQIVND (reference sequence). Deletions cut 4 bases from V and 1 base from J, with 7 bases between. This CDR3 spans 13 amino acids.

The chain is built from TRBV19 and TRBJ1-2; no clear D. Sequenced sample: PBMCs or T cells enriched from blood (not recorded which). The sequence was collected from a man aged 30-40 years with acute COVID-19. CDR3 nucleotides: TGTGCCAGTAGTACGTCAGTTAACTATGGCTACACCTTC. It encodes CASSTSVNYGYTF.